A selection of T cell receptor beta chains follows, all from one sample in a study of PD-1 blockade in classical Hodgkin lymphoma. Here immunoSEQ multiplex PCR was the method, and the copy in TCRdb shows in-frame clones only, minus some. The repertoire has 80,000 to 100,000 clones, roughly 91% of them found once; the top ten carry roughly 2.1%. This material consisted of peripheral blood mononuclear cells (PBMCs), taken before the fourth cycle of nivolumab. Source of these receptors: a human donor with classical Hodgkin lymphoma. Both conserved end residues are part of each CDR3. Fields, in order: J gene, V gene, D gene, clone size, CDR3 DNA, CDR3 protein. D genes are given only for firm matches. Clone size is not always given. Where it is, it says once, few, many or a class for expanded clones.

>TRBJ1-1|TRBV5-6|.|.
TGTGCCAGCAGCGCCGTGGGCTTACCCGGCACTGAAGCTTTCTTT
CASSAVGLPGTEAFF
>TRBJ1-4|TRBV15|TRBD1|.
TGTGCCACCAGCAGAGAAGGGACAGCCAGCGCTAGAAATGAAAAACTGTTTTTT
CATSREGTASARNEKLFF
>TRBJ1-4|TRBV5-8|.|.
TGTGCCAGCAGCCCGGATTTGTGGACCGAAAAACTGTTTTTT
CASSPDLWTEKLFF
>TRBJ1-2|TRBV6-5|.|once
TGTGCCAGCAGTGACGGATCCTATGGCTACACCTTC
CASSDGSYGYTF
>TRBJ2-7|TRBV5-6|TRBD1|.
TGTGCCAGCAGTCCGGACAGGGGTAGGGACTACGAGCAGTACTTC
CASSPDRGRDYEQYF
>TRBJ2-7|TRBV5-1|TRBD2|.
TGCGCCAGCAGCCATAGCGGGATCCGTTACGAGCAGTACTTC
CASSHSGIRYEQYF
>TRBJ2-5|TRBV27|.|once
TGTGCCAGCAACCCCAGGGGGGGTGAGACCCAGTACTTC
CASNPRGGETQYF
>TRBJ2-2|TRBV28|.|.
TGTGCGACTCTCGAGGGTTCGAACACCGGGGAGCTGTTTTTT
CATLEGSNTGELFF
>TRBJ2-7|TRBV4-1|.|.
TGCGCCAGCAGCTATACCGGGACAAACCGCTACGAGCAGTACTTC
CASSYTGTNRYEQYF
>TRBJ2-5|TRBV4-1|.|.
TGCGCCAGCAGCCAAGCAGGACTCCAAGAGACCCAGTACTTC
CASSQAGLQETQYF
>TRBJ2-1|TRBV30|TRBD2|.
TGTGCCTGGAGAATAGCGGGAGAACGTATAGACACCTACAATGAGCAGTTCTTC
CAWRIAGERIDTYNEQFF
>TRBJ2-5|TRBV4-2|TRBD2|.
TGTGCCAGCAGCCCACCCTTTCGGGAGGGCGAGACCCAGTACTTC
CASSPPFREGETQYF
>TRBJ2-7|TRBV28|TRBD1|.
TGTGCCAGCGTGGACAGGGATTTCTACGAGCAGTACTTC
CASVDRDFYEQYF
>TRBJ2-2|TRBV30|.|.
TGTGCCCGCAGGAGGCTGAGGGCGAACACCGGGGAGCTGTTTTTT
CARRRLRANTGELFF
>TRBJ2-1|TRBV5-1|.|.
TGCGCCAGCAGCCCCCCGGCCCTCAATGAGCAGTTCTTC
CASSPPALNEQFF
>TRBJ2-5|TRBV18|.|.
TGTGCCAGCTCACCACGTAGGGGCTTAGCGGAGACCCAGTACTTC
CASSPRRGLAETQYF